Given below is one T cell receptor beta chain in context. Its antigen is not known. Germline assignment: CDR1 MNHNS and CDR2 SASEGT. J gave up 5 bases and V 5 bases, and 4 bases lay outside the gene matches. CDR3 length: 14 amino acids. The data derive from a study of a mutant IDH1 vaccine in newly diagnosed glioma. In the study overall: Radiotherapy, temozolomide, or both had been given previously, and both were given to most.

Time point denoted: week 5, during vaccination. Doses comprised 300 ug of mutant IDH1 20-mer peptide each, plus topical imiquimod. Each astrocytoma in the donors was new, WHO grade 3 or 4, IDH1-mutant and ATRX-lost. Clones were sequenced by immunoSEQ multiplex PCR, and TCRdb holds only the in-frame ones, with some missing. There are around 58,000 clones in the sample; approximately 82% occur only once, and 3% to 4% lies in the top ten. Study-wide results and caveats: Seemingly, pseudoprogression had no relation to changes in the top peripheral T cell clonotypes.

The sequencing here drew on PBMCs, taken from a glioma patient whose treatment included an IDH1 peptide vaccine. The sequence derives from a man between 25 and 39 years old with glioma. The chain joins TRBV6-1 to TRBJ1-4, with 8 bases fitting TRBD1. CDR3 amino acids: CASSLDRGNEKLFF. DNA of the CDR3: TGTGCCAGCAGTCTCGACAGGGGAAATGAAAAACTGTTTTTT.